This TCR beta chain was sequenced for a study of blood T cell repertoires in COVID-19. As for the study in general: The United States, Italy and Spain supplied acute and convalescent COVID-19 samples.

Germline V gene lookup returns CDR1 SGHRS and CDR2 YFSETQ. This CDR3 is 17 amino acids long. V dropped 1 base and J dropped 2; count of bases not matched to a gene: 6. Only in-frame clones appear in the TCRdb table, and some are missing; sequencing was by immunoSEQ multiplex PCR. The table lists approximately 300,000 clones, about 90% of them singletons. The clonotype originates from a woman aged 35 to 49 with COVID-19, enrolled during active disease. Sequences were obtained from peripheral blood. This chain uses TRBV5-1 with TRBJ2-5, with 12 bases fitting TRBD2. CDR3 in DNA: TGCGCCAGCAGCTTGCCGACTAGCGGGAGTGGACAAGAGACCCAGTACTTC. This translates into CASSLPTSGSGQETQYF. Together with reference TRBV5-1 and TRBJ2-5, the CDR3 gives the full variable domain: KAGVTQTPRYLIKTRGQQVTLSCSPISGHRSVSWYQQTPGQGLQFLFEYFSETQRNKGNFPGRFSGRQFSNSRSEMNVSTLELGDSALYLCASSLPTSGSGQETQYFGPGTRLLVL.